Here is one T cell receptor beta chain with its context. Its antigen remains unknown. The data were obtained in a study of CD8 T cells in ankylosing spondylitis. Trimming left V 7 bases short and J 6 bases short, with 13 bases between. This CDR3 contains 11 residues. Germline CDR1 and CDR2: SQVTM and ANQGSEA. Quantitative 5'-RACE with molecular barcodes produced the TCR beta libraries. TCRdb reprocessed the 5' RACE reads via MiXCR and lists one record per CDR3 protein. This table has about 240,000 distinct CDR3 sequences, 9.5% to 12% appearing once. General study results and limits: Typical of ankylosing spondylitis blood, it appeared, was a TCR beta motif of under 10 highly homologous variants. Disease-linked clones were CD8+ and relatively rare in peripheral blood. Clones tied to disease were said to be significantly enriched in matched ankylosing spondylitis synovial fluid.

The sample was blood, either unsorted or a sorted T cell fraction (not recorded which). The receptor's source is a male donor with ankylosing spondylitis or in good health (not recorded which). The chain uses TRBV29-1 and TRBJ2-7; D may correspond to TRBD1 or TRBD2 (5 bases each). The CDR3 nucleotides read TGCAGCGCCCGGGACCTCCTCGAGCAGTACTTC. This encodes CSARDLLEQYF.